Below, 6 T cell receptor beta chains from the same sample are listed, as sequenced in a study of shared clonotypes between healthy human individuals. TCRdb keeps only in-frame clones here, not all; method: immunoSEQ multiplex PCR. This table holds roughly 2 million clones, roughly 94% found once. The source material was naive CD4+ T cells sorted from blood. The subset here: CD45RA+ positively selected. The receptors here all came from a young man in good health.

The chain is built from TRBV7-2 and TRBJ2-7; TRBD1 might be the D (6 bases). Germline lookup yields CDR1 SGHTA and CDR2 FQGNSA. The V end was cut by 5 bases, the J end by 3 bases, with 17 bases between. The CDR3 is 15 amino acids. CDR3 DNA sequence: TGTGCCAGCAGCCCCCAGACAGGTACCAACTACGAGCAGTACTTC. This encodes CASSPQTGTNYEQYF.

The chain links TRBV7-9 to TRBJ2-7; D may be TRBD1 (6 bases). Germline CDR1 and CDR2: SEHNR and FQNEAQ (reference sequence). V was clipped by 5 bases and J by 7 bases, with 21 bases between them. The CDR3 length is 15 residues. This CDR3 is CASSPGQTHVREQYF. The CDR3 DNA sequence: TGTGCCAGCAGCCCCGGACAGACCCACGTTAGGGAGCAGTACTTC.

This chain connects TRBV9 to TRBJ1-4; tentatively, D is TRBD1 (5 bases). This CDR3 has 16 amino acids. Germline V CDR1 and CDR2: SGDLS, YYNGEE. The V end lost 0 bases, the J end lost 0 bases, and 9 bases lay between the germline ends. CDR3 sequence reads: CASSVEGTATNEKLFF. The CDR3 bases are TGTGCCAGCAGCGTAGAGGGGACTGCAACTAATGAAAAACTGTTTTTT.

V usage is TRBV4-1 and J usage is TRBJ1-6; 7 bases align to TRBD1. In germline, CDR1 is MGHRA, CDR2 YSYEKL. CDR3 size: 14 residues. J lost 7 bases, V lost 6 bases, and 6 bases had no gene match. The CDR3 DNA sequence: TGCGCCAGCAGGGAGGGACAGACCAATTCACCCCTCCACTTT. This gives the protein CASREGQTNSPLHF.

The V call is TRBV2, the J call TRBJ1-5, with D uncertain. The CDR3 is 13 residues long. Germline CDR1 is SNHLY and CDR2 is FYNNEI. V shed 8 bases and J shed 5 bases, with 13 bases lying between them. CDR3 sequence: CASGEGEHQPQHF. CDR3 coding DNA: TGTGCCAGCGGGGAGGGAGAGCATCAGCCCCAGCATTTT.

This clone turned up a few times. This chain links TRBV9 with TRBJ2-5, with 7 bases fitting TRBD2. Trimming took 4 bases from V and 5 from J; bases not matched to a gene: 11. CDR1 is SGDLS and CDR2 is YYNGEE in the germline V gene. The CDR3 length is 15 residues. This CDR3 is CASSPIPRGGETQYF. CDR3 nucleotide sequence: TGTGCCAGCAGCCCTATCCCGCGGGGAGGGGAGACCCAGTACTTC.